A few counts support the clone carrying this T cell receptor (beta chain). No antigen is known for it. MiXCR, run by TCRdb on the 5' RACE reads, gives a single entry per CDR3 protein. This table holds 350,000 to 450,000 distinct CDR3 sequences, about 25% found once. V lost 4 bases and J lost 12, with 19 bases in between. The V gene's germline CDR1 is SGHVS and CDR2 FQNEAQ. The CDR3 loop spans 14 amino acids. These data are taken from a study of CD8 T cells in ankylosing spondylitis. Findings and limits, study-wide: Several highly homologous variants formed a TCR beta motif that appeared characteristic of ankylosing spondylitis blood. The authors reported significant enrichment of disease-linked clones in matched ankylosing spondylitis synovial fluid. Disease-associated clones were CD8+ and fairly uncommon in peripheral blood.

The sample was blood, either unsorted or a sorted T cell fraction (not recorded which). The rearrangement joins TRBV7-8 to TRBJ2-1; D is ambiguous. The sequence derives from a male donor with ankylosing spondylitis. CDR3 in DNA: TGTGCCAGCAGCTCTCCCCCCCCGGTTCCGCCGCAGTTCTTC. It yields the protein CASSSPPPVPPQFF.